The clone carrying this T cell receptor beta chain was detected only once. CDR3 length: 14 residues. V lost 7 bases to trimming and J lost 1 base, with 11 bases between them. The germline gives CDR1 WNHNN, CDR2 SYGVQD (reference sequence). This sample stems from a study of control samples from healthy donors and cancer patients. Only in-frame clones appear in the TCRdb table, and some are missing; sequencing was by immunoSEQ multiplex PCR. Of 130,000 or so clones in the sample, roughly 94% were seen once. The material sequenced was PBMCs. V is TRBV10-1 and J is TRBJ2-1; a possible D gene is TRBD1 (6 bases). The receptor's source is a man between 60 and 70 years old with colorectal cancer. DNA of the CDR3: TGCGCCAGCAAATGGGGGCTTTCCTACAATGAGCAGTTCTTC. Translated, it gives CASKWGLSYNEQFF.